Described below is a single TCR beta chain sequence and its context. This sample is drawn from a study of naive and memory T cell subsets. The CDR3 is 18 residues long. Amplification of ligated cDNA took four PCR rounds with SP2 and nested alpha and beta constant primers. MiXCR, applied by TCRdb to the 5' RACE reads, yields one record per CDR3 protein. Among roughly 56,000 distinct CDR3 sequences, around 7.7% were seen once, and the ten largest hold around 10%. TCR cDNA received a 3' ligated oligonucleotide that carried a UMI. Cells were not sorted; total RNA input targeted roughly 1 to 1,100 ng. The gene calls are TRBV21-1 and TRBJ2-1; the tabulated D call, TRBD1, remains unverified against the DNA. TRBV21-1 is noted as a pseudogene. The clonotype comes from a male donor in good health. This CDR3 is CASSTPWWGGSSYNEQFF. The DNA for the CDR3 is TGTGCCAGCAGCACCCCCTGGTGGGGGGGGAGCTCCTACAATGAGCAGTTCTTC.